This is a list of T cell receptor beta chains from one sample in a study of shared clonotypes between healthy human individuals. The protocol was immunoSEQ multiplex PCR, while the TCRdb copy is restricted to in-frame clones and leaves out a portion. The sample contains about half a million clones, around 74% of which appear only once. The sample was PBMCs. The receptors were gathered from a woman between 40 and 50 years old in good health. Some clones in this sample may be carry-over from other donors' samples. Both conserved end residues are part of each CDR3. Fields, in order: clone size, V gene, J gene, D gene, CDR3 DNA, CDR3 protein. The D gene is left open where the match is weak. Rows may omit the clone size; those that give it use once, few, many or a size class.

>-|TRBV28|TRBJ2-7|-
TGTGCCAGCAGGCCCACCTGGGGCTTTGGCGAGCAGTACTTC
CASRPTWGFGEQYF
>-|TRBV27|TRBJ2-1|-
TGTGCCAGCAGTTTGACTAGAACTTACAATGAGCAGTTCTTC
CASSLTRTYNEQFF
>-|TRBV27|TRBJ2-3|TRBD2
TGTGCCAGCAGTTTATCACTAGCGGGAGTTGGTACAGATACGCAGTATTTT
CASSLSLAGVGTDTQYF
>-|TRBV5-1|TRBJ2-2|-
TGCGCCAGCAGCTTGGCCGGGCCGACGAACACCGGGGAGCTGTTTTTT
CASSLAGPTNTGELFF
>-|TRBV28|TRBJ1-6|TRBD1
TGTGCCAGCAGTAGACAGGGGGCGATTTCACCCCTCCACTTT
CASSRQGAISPLHF
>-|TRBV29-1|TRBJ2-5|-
TGCAGCGTCGCACCGACGGAACAAGAGACCCAGTACTTC
CSVAPTEQETQYF
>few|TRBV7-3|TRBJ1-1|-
TGTGCCAGCAGCTCGAGGATGGGTACTGAAGCTTTCTTT
CASSSRMGTEAFF
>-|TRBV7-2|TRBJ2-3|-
TGTGCCAGCAGCTTAGCGAGTACTAGCACAGATACGCAGTATTTT
CASSLASTSTDTQYF
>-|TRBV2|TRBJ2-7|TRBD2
TGTGCCAGCAGTGAAGCGCTAACTAGCGGGAGAGAAAAGGAGCAGTACTTC
CASSEALTSGREKEQYF
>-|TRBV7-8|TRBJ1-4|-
TGTGCCAGCAGCCCCGGACGGTCAACTAATGAAAAACTGTTTTTT
CASSPGRSTNEKLFF
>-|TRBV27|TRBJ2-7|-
TGTGCCAGCAGTTCGCTCCTAACCTACGAGCAGTACTTC
CASSSLLTYEQYF
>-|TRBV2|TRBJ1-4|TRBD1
TGTGCCAGTAGCCAGGGGGCAACTAATGAAAAACTGTTTTTT
CASSQGATNEKLFF
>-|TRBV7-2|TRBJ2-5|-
TGTGCCAGCAGCACAGGTGGGACTCCCCAAGAGACCCAGTACTTC
CASSTGGTPQETQYF
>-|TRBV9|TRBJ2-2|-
TGTGCCAGCAGCCAGGGAGGAATTGTGGCCGGGGAGCTGTTTTTT
CASSQGGIVAGELFF
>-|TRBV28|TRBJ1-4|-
TGTGCCATAAGGGCAAGCAACAATGAAAAACTGTTTTTT
CAIRASNNEKLFF
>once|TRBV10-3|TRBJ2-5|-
TGTGCCATCAGTGAGTTGGAGACCCAGTACTTC
CAISELETQYF
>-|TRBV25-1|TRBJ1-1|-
TGTGCCAGCGGGGGAATAGAAAACACTGAAGCTTTCTTT
CASGGIENTEAFF
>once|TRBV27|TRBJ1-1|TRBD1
TGTGCCAGCAGTTTATACAGGGGAACTGAAGCTTTCTTT
CASSLYRGTEAFF
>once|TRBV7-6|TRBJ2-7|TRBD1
TGTGCCAGCAGCCCAAGACAGGGGGCCTACGAGCAGTACTTC
CASSPRQGAYEQYF
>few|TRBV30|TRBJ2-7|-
TGTGCCTGGAGTGTCGCCCTGGGAAGCTCCTACGAGCAGTACTTC
CAWSVALGSSYEQYF
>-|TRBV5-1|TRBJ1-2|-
TGCGCCAGCAGCTTGGCTACAGGGAGCTATGGCTACACCTTC
CASSLATGSYGYTF
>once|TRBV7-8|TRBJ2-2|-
TGTGCCAGCAGCTACGGGACTCCTCTGAACACCGGGGAGCTGTTTTTT
CASSYGTPLNTGELFF
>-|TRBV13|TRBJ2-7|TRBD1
TGTGCCAGCAGCCACCGACAGGGCTCCTACGAGCAGTACTTC
CASSHRQGSYEQYF
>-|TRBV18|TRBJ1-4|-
TGTGCCAGCTCACCACGGGTTCTAACTAATGAAAAACTGTTTTTT
CASSPRVLTNEKLFF
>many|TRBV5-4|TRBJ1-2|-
TGTGCCAGCAGCTCCTTACAGGACTATGGCTACACCTTC
CASSSLQDYGYTF
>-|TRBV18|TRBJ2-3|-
TGTGCCAGCTCACCAATGGCAGGAGGCACAGATACGCAGTATTTT
CASSPMAGGTDTQYF
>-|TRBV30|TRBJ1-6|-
TGTGCCTGGAGTTTGACAGTGATGTCCTCCTATAATTCACCCCTCCACTTT
CAWSLTVMSSYNSPLHF
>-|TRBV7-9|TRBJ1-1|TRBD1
TGTGCCAGCAGCTTATACCCCAGGGGGCGGACTGAAGCTTTCTTT
CASSLYPRGRTEAFF
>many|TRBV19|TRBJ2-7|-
TGTGCCACCAAGTATGGGAGGGACAGCTCGTACGAGCAGTACTTC
CATKYGRDSSYEQYF